These 26 T cell receptor beta chains share one sample of origin, sequenced in a study of blood T cell repertoires in COVID-19. This table comes from immunoSEQ multiplex PCR, and its TCRdb copy is limited to in-frame clones, with some not included. The sample contains about 70,000 clones, about 88% of which appear only once. Sequenced input: peripheral blood. All receptors derive from a man aged 70 or older with active COVID-19.

This rearrangement joins TRBV7-3 to TRBJ2-1, with 8 bases lining up with TRBD2. The V and J ends lost 2 bases and 4 bases, in that order; junction bases with no gene match: 7. The CDR3 has 16 residues. CDR1 and CDR2 from the germline V gene are SGHTA and FQGTGA. The CDR3 nucleotides are TGTGCCAGCAGCTTAGGCCCGGCTAGCGGGTACAATGAGCAGTTCTTC. As protein: CASSLGPASGYNEQFF.

The rearrangement joins TRBV30 to TRBJ2-7; 9 bases match TRBD2. The CDR3 is 17 residues long. V dropped 3 bases and J dropped 3; count of bases not matched to a gene: 15. Germline loops: CDR1 GTSNPN, CDR2 SVGIG (reference sequence). The CDR3 nucleotides are TGTGCCTGGAGACTGGGGACTAGCACCCTCCGGGGCTACGAGCAGTACTTC. It codes for CAWRLGTSTLRGYEQYF.

Worth noting for this clone: Its ends do not fully match the called genes, so a read error is possible. V gene TRBV7-7 combines with J gene TRBJ2-2; D is perhaps TRBD2 (6 bases). Per the germline V gene, CDR1 is SSHAT and CDR2 is FNYEAQ (reference sequence). This CDR3 contains 13 residues. CDR3 sequence (DNA): TGTGCTAGCAGCCCCTCGCGGGGCGGGGAGCTGTTTTTT. It yields the protein CASSPSRGGELFF.

V is TRBV6-2 or TRBV6-3 and J is TRBJ2-5, with a weak D call TRBD2 (5 bases). Trimming stripped 2 bases from V and 1 base from J, with 17 bases between. CDR1 is MNHEY and CDR2 is SVGEGT in the germline V gene. The CDR3 totals 17 residues. CDR3 residues: CASSYAAGISPQETQYF. The CDR3 coding sequence is TGTGCCAGCAGTTACGCGGCCGGGATAAGTCCCCAAGAGACCCAGTACTTC.

The chain combines TRBV5-1 with TRBJ2-7, with 10 bases matching TRBD1. The CDR3 spans 16 residues. Unmatched junction bases numbered 13, after V lost 6 bases and J lost 4 bases. Germline V lookup: CDR1 SGHRS, CDR2 YFSETQ. The CDR3 coding sequence is TGCGCCAGCACCGGGGGTGCCGGGACAGGGGAATACGAGCAGTACTTC. Translation gives CASTGGAGTGEYEQYF.

The gene calls are TRBV10-2 and TRBJ2-1; TRBD2 matches 10 bases. V trimming: 2 bases; J trimming: 7 bases; junction bases outside the gene matches: 5. The CDR3 has 15 amino acids. Germline values: CDR1 WSHSY, CDR2 SAAADI. Here the CDR3 reads CASSERVAGGNEQFF. The CDR3 region has the DNA TGCGCCAGCAGTGAGAGGGTAGCGGGAGGTAATGAGCAGTTCTTC.

The chain joins TRBV6-5 to TRBJ1-4; TRBD1 is a possible D gene (5 bases). This CDR3 is 16 amino acids long. V was trimmed by 2 bases and J by 2 bases, leaving 12 bases between them. Germline loops: CDR1 MNHEY, CDR2 SVGAGI. The CDR3 here is CASSYGAIGTNEKLFF. CDR3 nucleotide sequence: TGTGCCAGCAGTTACGGGGCCATAGGTACTAATGAAAAACTGTTTTTT.

CDR3 coding DNA: TGTGCCACCAGTGATTTGGGGTTAGGAGGTTCCTACAATGAGCAGTTCTTC. Amino acid sequence: CATSDLGLGGSYNEQFF. The chain joins TRBV24-1 to TRBJ2-1; D is possibly TRBD2 (5 bases). CDR1 and CDR2 from the germline V gene are KGHDR and SFDVKD. The CDR3 is made up of 17 amino acids. Trimming took 0 bases from V and 1 from J, leaving 12 bases between them.

The CDR3 region is CASSSGLAGESYNEQFF. DNA for the CDR3: TGCGCCAGCAGCTCAGGACTAGCGGGAGAGTCCTACAATGAGCAGTTCTTC. V gene TRBV5-1 combines with J gene TRBJ2-1; TRBD2 matches 13 bases. There are 17 residues in the CDR3. Looked up from germline, CDR1 is SGHRS and CDR2 is YFSETQ. V gave up 3 bases and J gave up 1 base; unmatched junction bases: 4.

The chain is built from TRBV7-2 and TRBJ2-7; the D gene is possibly TRBD2 (7 bases). V lost 5 bases and J lost 3, with 17 bases in between. The CDR3 loop spans 15 amino acids. Germline CDR1 SGHTA, CDR2 FQGNSA. CDR3 nucleotides: TGTGCCAGCAGCCCCTGGGGGGAGGGGGACTACGAGCAGTACTTC. This codes for CASSPWGEGDYEQYF.

The rearrangement links TRBV4-3 to TRBJ2-1, with TRBD2 matching over 9 bases. Germline V gene lookup returns CDR1 LGHNA and CDR2 YSLEER. This CDR3 is 14 amino acids long. The V segment lost 4 bases and the J segment 9 bases; nucleotides outside the gene matches: 7. This CDR3 reads CASSPLAGSSEQFF. Here the CDR3 DNA reads TGCGCCAGCAGCCCACTAGCGGGTTCTTCTGAGCAGTTCTTC.

The chain is built from TRBV28 and TRBJ2-1, with D maybe TRBD1 (6 bases). CDR1 MDHEN and CDR2 SYDVKM come from the germline V gene. V shed 2 bases and J shed 10 bases, with 12 bases lying between them. This CDR3 has 13 amino acids. The CDR3 region has the DNA TGTGCCAGCAGTTTAGGGGGCCCGCGAGAGCAGTTCTTC. This gives the protein CASSLGGPREQFF.

The chain recombines TRBV5-1 with TRBJ2-3; TRBD2 matches 8 bases. The CDR3 loop spans 18 amino acids. The germline V gene encodes CDR1 SGHRS and CDR2 YFSETQ. V shed 4 bases, J shed 1 base, and the junction held 14 bases outside the gene matches. CDR3 sequence: CASSPRWVSGAGTDTQYF. In DNA form, the CDR3 reads TGCGCCAGCAGCCCCCGGTGGGTTAGCGGGGCCGGCACAGATACGCAGTATTTT. Complete variable domain (other parts from reference TRBV5-1 and TRBJ2-3): KAGVTQTPRYLIKTRGQQVTLSCSPISGHRSVSWYQQTPGQGLQFLFEYFSETQRNKGNFPGRFSGRQFSNSRSEMNVSTLELGDSALYLCASSPRWVSGAGTDTQYFGPGTRLTVL.

In its sample, this clone was seen a few times. J is TRBJ2-7 and V is TRBV14, with 9 bases lining up with TRBD1. V trimming: 4 bases; J trimming: 6 bases; junction bases outside the gene matches: 10. The CDR3 loop spans 15 amino acids. CDR1 and CDR2 from the germline V gene are SGHDN and FVKESK. CDR3 in amino acids: CASSPNPQGAGEQYF. The CDR3 DNA sequence: TGTGCCAGCAGCCCGAACCCACAGGGGGCGGGCGAGCAGTACTTC.

The V and J genes are TRBV3-1 (or the pseudogene TRBV3-2) and TRBJ1-4; unclear D gene. CDR3 length: 12 residues. Germline loops: CDR1 LGHDT, CDR2 YNNKEL (reference sequence). Trimming stripped 1 base from V and 8 bases from J, with 5 bases between. The CDR3 spells CASSQGREKLFF. The CDR3 DNA is TGTGCCAGCAGCCAAGGTCGGGAAAAACTGTTTTTT.

A few counts support this clone. CDR3 loop: CAWSLGTVYYEQYF. The DNA of the CDR3 is TGTGCCTGGAGTCTTGGGACAGTTTACTACGAGCAGTACTTC. The chain is built from TRBV30 and TRBJ2-7, with 7 bases aligning to TRBD1. Germline values: CDR1 GTSNPN, CDR2 SVGIG (reference sequence). The junction had 7 bases not matched to a gene; V was cut back by 2 bases and J by 3 bases. This CDR3 comprises 14 residues.

This clone has a handful of counts. This chain joins TRBV5-1 and TRBJ2-3; TRBD1 is a possible D gene (6 bases). The CDR3 loop spans 15 amino acids. The V gene's germline CDR1 is SGHRS and CDR2 YFSETQ. Trimming pared 8 bases from V and 0 bases from J, leaving 16 bases between. The CDR3 spells CASLQGPHSTDTQYF. The CDR3 nucleotides are TGCGCCAGTCTACAGGGCCCCCATAGCACAGATACGCAGTATTTT.

This clone was seen just once. The V and J genes are TRBV5-6 and TRBJ2-7, with 11 bases identical to TRBD2. The CDR3 runs 14 residues. In germline, CDR1 is SGHDT, CDR2 YYEEEE. The V segment lost 4 bases and the J segment 2 bases; nucleotides outside the gene matches: 2. The CDR3 nucleotides read TGTGCCAGCAGCACGGGACTAGCGGCCTACGAGCAGTACTTC. Its protein is CASSTGLAAYEQYF.

The CDR3 DNA reads as TGTGCCAGCAGCCAAGATGGGGGACAGGGGGTTGGGTACTTC. This codes for CASSQDGGQGVGYF. The chain has TRBV3-1 (or the pseudogene TRBV3-2) and TRBJ2-5, with TRBD1 matching 11 bases. The CDR3 has 14 residues. The junction had 7 bases not matched to a gene; V was cut back by 0 bases and J by 13 bases. Germline V gene lookup returns CDR1 LGHDT and CDR2 YNNKEL (reference sequence).

The chain combines TRBV6-5 with TRBJ2-1, with TRBD1 identical over 8 bases. Germline CDR1 MNHEY, CDR2 SVGAGI. CDR3 length equals 15 residues. The V and J ends lost 2 bases and 6 bases, in that order; junction bases with no gene match: 6. CDR3 residues: CASSYAGQALNEQFF. CDR3 coding DNA: TGTGCCAGCAGTTACGCGGGACAGGCCCTCAATGAGCAGTTCTTC.

The chain couples TRBV5-6 to TRBJ2-3; perhaps TRBD1 as D (5 bases). V was pared by 0 bases and J by 2 bases, with 10 bases between. CDR1 SGHDT and CDR2 YYEEEE come from the germline V gene. The CDR3 runs 15 residues. CDR3 in DNA: TGTGCCAGCAGCTTGGACAGGCACCCCACAGATACGCAGTATTTT. Translated: CASSLDRHPTDTQYF. The variable domain in full, completed from reference TRBV5-6 and TRBJ2-3, reads DAGVTQSPTHLIKTRGQQVTLRCSPKSGHDTVSWYQQALGQGPQFIFQYYEEEERQRGNFPDRFSGHQFPNYSSELNVNALLLGDSALYLCASSLDRHPTDTQYFGPGTRLTVL.

V and J are TRBV9 and TRBJ2-5; D not certain. Germline CDR1 reads SGDLS; CDR2 reads YYNGEE. The CDR3 runs 14 residues. V dropped 0 bases and J dropped 2 bases, with 8 bases sitting between them. The CDR3 is CASSVGQTQETQYF. CDR3 coding DNA: TGTGCCAGCAGCGTAGGGCAGACACAAGAGACCCAGTACTTC.

This chain joins TRBV4-2 and TRBJ2-1, with TRBD2 as a possible D gene (6 bases). CDR1 is LGHNA, CDR2 YNFKEQ, per germline. Trimming took 1 base from V and 1 from J, leaving 8 bases between them. This CDR3 has 15 residues. The CDR3 loop reads CASSQGGVSYNEQFF. CDR3 DNA sequence: TGTGCCAGCAGCCAAGGGGGGGTGTCCTACAATGAGCAGTTCTTC.

The genes are TRBV28 and TRBJ1-2; tentatively, D is TRBD1 (5 bases). Germline values: CDR1 MDHEN, CDR2 SYDVKM. V lost 6 bases and J lost 4, with 18 bases in between. There are 15 residues in the CDR3. In DNA, the CDR3 is TGTGCCAGCAGCCCGGGGGGGGTTACTTCCTATGGCTACACCTTC. Translating it yields CASSPGGVTSYGYTF.

This clone was seen only once. The rearrangement links TRBV7-9 to TRBJ2-1, with a weak D call TRBD2 (6 bases). Germline loops: CDR1 SEHNR, CDR2 FQNEAQ (reference sequence). The germline V and J ends were trimmed by 5 bases and 4 bases, with 18 bases remaining between them. The length of the CDR3 is 16 residues. CDR3 loop: CASSPSGGPGYNEQFF. For the CDR3, the DNA is TGTGCCAGCAGCCCGAGCGGAGGGCCGGGGTACAATGAGCAGTTCTTC.

J is TRBJ1-5 and V is TRBV19; D is perhaps TRBD1 (6 bases). V was clipped by 8 bases and J by 5 bases, with 16 bases between them. The CDR3 sequence is 14 residues long. Germline V gives CDR1 LNHDA, CDR2 SQIVND (reference sequence). The CDR3 DNA sequence: TGTGCCAGTGGACGGATGGGGGCGGATCAGCCCCAGCATTTT. This encodes CASGRMGADQPQHF.